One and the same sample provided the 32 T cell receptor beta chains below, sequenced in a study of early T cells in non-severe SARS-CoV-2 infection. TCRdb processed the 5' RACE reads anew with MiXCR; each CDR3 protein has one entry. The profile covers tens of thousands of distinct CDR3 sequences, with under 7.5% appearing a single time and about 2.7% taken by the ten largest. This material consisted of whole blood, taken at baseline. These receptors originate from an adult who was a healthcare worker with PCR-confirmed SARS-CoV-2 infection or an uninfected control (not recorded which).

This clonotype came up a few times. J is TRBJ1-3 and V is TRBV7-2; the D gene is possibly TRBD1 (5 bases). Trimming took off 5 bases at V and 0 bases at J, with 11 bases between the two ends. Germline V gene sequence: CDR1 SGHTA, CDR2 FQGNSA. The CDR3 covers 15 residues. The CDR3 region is CASSLPGLSGNTIYF. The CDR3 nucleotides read TGTGCCAGCAGCCTACCGGGACTCTCTGGAAACACCATATATTTT. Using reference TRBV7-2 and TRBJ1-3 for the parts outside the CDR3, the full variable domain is GAGVSQSPSNKVTEKGKDVELRCDPISGHTALYWYRQSLGQGLEFLIYFQGNSAPDKSGLPSDRFSAERTGGSVSTLTIQRTQQEDSAVYLCASSLPGLSGNTIYFGEGSWLTVV.

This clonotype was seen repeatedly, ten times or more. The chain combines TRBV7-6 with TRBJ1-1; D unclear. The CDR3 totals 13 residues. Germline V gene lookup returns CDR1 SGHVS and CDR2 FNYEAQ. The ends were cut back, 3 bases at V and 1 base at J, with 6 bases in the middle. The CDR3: CASSLAENTEAFF. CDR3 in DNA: TGTGCCAGCAGCTTGGCGGAGAACACTGAAGCTTTCTTT.

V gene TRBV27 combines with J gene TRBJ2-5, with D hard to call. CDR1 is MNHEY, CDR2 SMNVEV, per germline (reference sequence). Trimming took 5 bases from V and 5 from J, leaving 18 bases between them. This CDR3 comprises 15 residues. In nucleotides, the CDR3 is TGTGCCAGCAGTCCTACCCCCGTGGCTGGGGAGACCCAGTACTTC. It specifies CASSPTPVAGETQYF.

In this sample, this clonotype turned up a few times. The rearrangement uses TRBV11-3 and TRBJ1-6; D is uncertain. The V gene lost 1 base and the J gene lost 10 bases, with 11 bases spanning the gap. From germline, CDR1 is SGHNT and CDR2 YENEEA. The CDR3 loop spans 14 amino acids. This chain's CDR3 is CASSLVRGTSPLHF. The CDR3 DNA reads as TGTGCCAGCAGCTTAGTTCGGGGTACCTCACCCCTCCACTTT.

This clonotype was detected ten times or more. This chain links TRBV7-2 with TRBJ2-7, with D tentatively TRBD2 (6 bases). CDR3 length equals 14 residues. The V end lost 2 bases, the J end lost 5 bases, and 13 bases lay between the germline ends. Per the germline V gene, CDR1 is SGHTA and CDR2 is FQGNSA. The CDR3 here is CASSLWASENEQYF. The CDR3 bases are TGTGCCAGCAGCTTATGGGCTAGCGAAAACGAGCAGTACTTC. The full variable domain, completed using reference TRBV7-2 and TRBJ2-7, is GAGVSQSPSNKVTEKGKDVELRCDPISGHTALYWYRQSLGQGLEFLIYFQGNSAPDKSGLPSDRFSAERTGGSVSTLTIQRTQQEDSAVYLCASSLWASENEQYFGPGTRLTVT.

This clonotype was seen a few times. The CDR3 DNA sequence: TGTGCCAGCAGCCTCGCAGCGGGGGCCCAAGATACGCAGTATTTT. It encodes CASSLAAGAQDTQYF. The rearrangement uses TRBV3-2 and TRBJ2-3; TRBD1, the D gene given by the table, was not confirmed from the DNA. TRBV3-2 is a documented pseudogene. This CDR3 is 15 amino acids long.

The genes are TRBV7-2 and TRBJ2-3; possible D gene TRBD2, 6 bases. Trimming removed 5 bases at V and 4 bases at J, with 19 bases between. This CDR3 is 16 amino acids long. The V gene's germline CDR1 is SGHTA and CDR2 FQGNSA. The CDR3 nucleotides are TGTGCCAGCAGCCGCCTCCTGGACTACACTGCAGATACGCAGTATTTT. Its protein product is CASSRLLDYTADTQYF.

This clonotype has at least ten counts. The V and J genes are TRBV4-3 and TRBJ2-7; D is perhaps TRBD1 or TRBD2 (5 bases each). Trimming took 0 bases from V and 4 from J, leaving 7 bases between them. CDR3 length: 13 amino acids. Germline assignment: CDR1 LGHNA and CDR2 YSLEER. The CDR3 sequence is CASSQDWGYEQYF. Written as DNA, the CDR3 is TGCGCCAGCAGCCAAGATTGGGGGTACGAGCAGTACTTC.

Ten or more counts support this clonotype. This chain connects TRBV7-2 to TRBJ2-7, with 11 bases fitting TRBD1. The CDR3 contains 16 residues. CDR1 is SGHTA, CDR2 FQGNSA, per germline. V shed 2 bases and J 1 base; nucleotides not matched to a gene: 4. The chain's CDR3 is CASSLKGQGGSYEQYF. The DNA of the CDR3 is TGTGCCAGCAGCTTAAAGGGACAGGGGGGGTCCTACGAGCAGTACTTC.

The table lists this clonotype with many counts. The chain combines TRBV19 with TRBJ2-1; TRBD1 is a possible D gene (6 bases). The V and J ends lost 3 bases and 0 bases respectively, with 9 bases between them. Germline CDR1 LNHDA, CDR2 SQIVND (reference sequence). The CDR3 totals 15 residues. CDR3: CASSIRDNSYNEQFF. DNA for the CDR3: TGTGCCAGTAGTATTCGGGACAACTCCTACAATGAGCAGTTCTTC.

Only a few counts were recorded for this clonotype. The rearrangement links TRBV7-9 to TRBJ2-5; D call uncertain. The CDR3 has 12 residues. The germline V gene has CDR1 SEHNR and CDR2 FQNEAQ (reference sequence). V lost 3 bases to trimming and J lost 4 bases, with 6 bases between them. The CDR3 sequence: CASSFSRETQYF. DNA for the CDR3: TGTGCCAGCAGCTTTTCCCGAGAGACCCAGTACTTC.

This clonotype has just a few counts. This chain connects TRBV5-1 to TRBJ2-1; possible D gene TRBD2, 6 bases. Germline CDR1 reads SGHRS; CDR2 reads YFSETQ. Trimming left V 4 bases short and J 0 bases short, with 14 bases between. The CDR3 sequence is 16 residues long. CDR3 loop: CASSPSGGSSYNEQFF. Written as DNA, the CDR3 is TGCGCCAGCAGCCCCTCCGGGGGAAGCTCCTACAATGAGCAGTTCTTC.

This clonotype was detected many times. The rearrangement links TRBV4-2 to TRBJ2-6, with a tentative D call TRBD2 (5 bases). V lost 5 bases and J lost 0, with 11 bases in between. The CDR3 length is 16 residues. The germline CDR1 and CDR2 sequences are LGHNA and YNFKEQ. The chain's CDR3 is CASSGGPSSGANVLTF. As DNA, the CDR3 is TGTGCCAGCAGCGGAGGACCCTCCTCTGGGGCCAACGTCCTGACTTTC.

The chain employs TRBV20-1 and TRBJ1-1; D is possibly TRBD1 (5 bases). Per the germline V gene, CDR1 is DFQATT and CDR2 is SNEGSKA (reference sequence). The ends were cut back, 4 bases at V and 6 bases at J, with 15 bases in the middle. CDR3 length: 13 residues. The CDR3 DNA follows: TGCAGTGCTATCCTTGGGGGTCAGTCTGAAGCTTTCTTT. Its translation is CSAILGGQSEAFF.

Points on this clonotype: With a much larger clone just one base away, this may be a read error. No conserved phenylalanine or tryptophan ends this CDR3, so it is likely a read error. The CDR3 protein is CASSVQTSSSTQYS. Written as DNA, the CDR3 is TGTGCCAGTAGTGTCCAAACCTCCTCTAGCACGCAGTATTCT. J is TRBJ2-3 and V is TRBV19; D possibly corresponds to TRBD2 (5 bases). The CDR3 is 14 amino acids. CDR1 and CDR2 from the germline V gene are LNHDA and SQIVND (reference sequence). The germline V and J ends were trimmed by 5 bases and 9 bases, with 18 bases remaining between them.

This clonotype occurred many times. The CDR3 DNA reads TGTGCCAGCAGCCCTATCCCGGGACGTCTGACCTACGAGCAGTACTTC. This gives the protein CASSPIPGRLTYEQYF. The V and J genes are TRBV3-2 and TRBJ2-7; the table's D gene call, TRBD1, was not cross checked with the DNA. TRBV3-2 is marked as a pseudogene. The CDR3 is 16 residues long.

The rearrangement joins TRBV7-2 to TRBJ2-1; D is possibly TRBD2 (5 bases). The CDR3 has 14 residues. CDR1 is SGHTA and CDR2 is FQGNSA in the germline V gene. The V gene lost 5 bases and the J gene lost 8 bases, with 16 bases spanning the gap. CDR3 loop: CASSEGDRRDEQFF. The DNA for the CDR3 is TGTGCCAGCAGCGAGGGTGACCGTAGGGATGAGCAGTTCTTC.

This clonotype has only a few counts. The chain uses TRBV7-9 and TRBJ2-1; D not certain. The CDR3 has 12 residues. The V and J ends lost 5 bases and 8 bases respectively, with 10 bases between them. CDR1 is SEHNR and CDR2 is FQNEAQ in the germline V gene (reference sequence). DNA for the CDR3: TGTGCCAGCAGCGCTCTAGAGGATGAGCAGTTCTTC. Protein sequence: CASSALEDEQFF.

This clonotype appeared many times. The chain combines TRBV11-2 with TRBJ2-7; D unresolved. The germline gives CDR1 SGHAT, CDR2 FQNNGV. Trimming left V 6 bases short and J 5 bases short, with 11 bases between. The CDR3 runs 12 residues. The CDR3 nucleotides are TGTGCCAGCAGAAAACTTTCCCACGAGCAGTACTTC. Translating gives CASRKLSHEQYF.

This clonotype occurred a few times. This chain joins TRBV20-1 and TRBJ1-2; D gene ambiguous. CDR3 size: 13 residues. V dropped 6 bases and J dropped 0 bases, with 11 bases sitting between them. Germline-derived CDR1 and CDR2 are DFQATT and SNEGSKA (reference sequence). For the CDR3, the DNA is TGCAGTGCGCAGGCAGTAGCTAACTATGGCTACACCTTC. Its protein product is CSAQAVANYGYTF.

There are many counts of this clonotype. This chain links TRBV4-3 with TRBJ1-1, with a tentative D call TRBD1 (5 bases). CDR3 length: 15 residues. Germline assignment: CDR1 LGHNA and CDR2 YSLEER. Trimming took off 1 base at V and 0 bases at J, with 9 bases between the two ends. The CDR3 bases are TGCGCCAGCAGCCAAGTTGGGGGAATGAACACTGAAGCTTTCTTT. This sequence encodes CASSQVGGMNTEAFF.

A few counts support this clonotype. The CDR3 loop is CASSLDGTIRRDVANYEQYF. The CDR3 nucleotides are TGTGCCAGCAGCTTAGATGGGACTATCCGCCGGGACGTGGCCAACTACGAGCAGTACTTC. This chain joins TRBV7-2 and TRBJ2-7; 7 nucleotides align to TRBD2. CDR1 is SGHTA, CDR2 FQGNSA, per germline. The CDR3 spans 20 residues. V was pared by 1 base and J by 3 bases, with 21 bases of the junction left unmatched.

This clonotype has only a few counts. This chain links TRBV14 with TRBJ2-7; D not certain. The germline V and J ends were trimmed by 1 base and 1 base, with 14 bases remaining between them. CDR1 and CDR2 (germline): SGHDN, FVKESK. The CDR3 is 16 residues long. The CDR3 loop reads CASSQVAWARSYEQYF. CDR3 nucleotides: TGTGCCAGCAGCCAAGTAGCTTGGGCGCGTTCCTACGAGCAGTACTTC.

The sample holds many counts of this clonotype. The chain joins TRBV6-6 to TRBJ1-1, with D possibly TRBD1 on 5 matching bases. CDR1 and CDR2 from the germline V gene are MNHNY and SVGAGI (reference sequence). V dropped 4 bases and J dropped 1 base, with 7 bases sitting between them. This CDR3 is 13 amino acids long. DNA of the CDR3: TGTGCCAGCAGTTCGCAGGGGAACACTGAAGCTTTCTTT. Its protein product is CASSSQGNTEAFF.

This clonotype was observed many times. This CDR3 is CASSYDKTARVYATNEKLFF. Here the CDR3 DNA reads TGTGCCAGCAGTTACGACAAGACCGCTCGGGTTTACGCAACTAATGAAAAACTGTTTTTT. The gene calls are TRBV6-6 and TRBJ1-4; D unresolved. CDR1 is MNHNY, CDR2 SVGAGI, per germline (reference sequence). This CDR3 region has 20 residues. The V and J ends lost 2 bases and 0 bases respectively, with 22 bases between them.

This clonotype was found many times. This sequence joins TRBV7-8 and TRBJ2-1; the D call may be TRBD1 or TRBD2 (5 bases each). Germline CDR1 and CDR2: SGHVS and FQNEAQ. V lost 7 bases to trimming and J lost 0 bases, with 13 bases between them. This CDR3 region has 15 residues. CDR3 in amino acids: CASIEGHSSYNEQFF. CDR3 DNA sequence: TGTGCCAGCATCGAGGGGCACAGCTCCTACAATGAGCAGTTCTTC. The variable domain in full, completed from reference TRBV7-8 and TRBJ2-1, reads GAGVSQSPRYKVAKRGQDVALRCDPISGHVSLFWYQQALGQGPEFLTYFQNEAQLDKSGLPSDRFFAERPEGSVSTLKIQRTQQEDSAVYLCASIEGHSSYNEQFFGPGTRLTVL.

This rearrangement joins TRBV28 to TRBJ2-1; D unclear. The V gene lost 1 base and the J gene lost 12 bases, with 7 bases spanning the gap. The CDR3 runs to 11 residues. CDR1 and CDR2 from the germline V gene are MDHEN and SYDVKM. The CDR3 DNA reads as TGTGCCAGCAGTTTATCCGTCGGGCAGTTCTTC. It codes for CASSLSVGQFF.

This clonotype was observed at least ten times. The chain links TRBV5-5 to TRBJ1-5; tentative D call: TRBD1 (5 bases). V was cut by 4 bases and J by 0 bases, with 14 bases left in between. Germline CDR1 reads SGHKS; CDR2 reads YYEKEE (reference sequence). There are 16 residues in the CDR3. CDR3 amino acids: CASSDTGTSSNQPQHF. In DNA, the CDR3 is TGTGCCAGCAGCGATACCGGGACTTCTAGCAATCAGCCCCAGCATTTT.

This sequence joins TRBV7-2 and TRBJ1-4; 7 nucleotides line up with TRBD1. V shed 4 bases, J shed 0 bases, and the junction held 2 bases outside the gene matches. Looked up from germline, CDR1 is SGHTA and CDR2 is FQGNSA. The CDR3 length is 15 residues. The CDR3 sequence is CASSYTGATNEKLFF. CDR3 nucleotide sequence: TGTGCCAGCAGCTATACAGGGGCAACTAATGAAAAACTGTTTTTT.

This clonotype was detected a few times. The CDR3 loop reads CASSFQGNSPLHF. The DNA of the CDR3 is TGTGCCAGCAGCTTCCAGGGAAATTCACCCCTCCACTTT. The chain links TRBV4-2 to TRBJ1-6, with a tentative D call TRBD1 (5 bases). The CDR3 length is 13 residues. Germline V gives CDR1 LGHNA, CDR2 YNFKEQ. V lost 5 bases, J lost 7 bases, and 9 bases lay in between.

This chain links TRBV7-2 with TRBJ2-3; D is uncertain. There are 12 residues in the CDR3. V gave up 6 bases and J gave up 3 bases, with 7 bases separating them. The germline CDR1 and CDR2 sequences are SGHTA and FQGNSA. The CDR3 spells CASSPETDTQYF. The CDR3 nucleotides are TGTGCCAGCAGTCCGGAAACAGATACGCAGTATTTT.

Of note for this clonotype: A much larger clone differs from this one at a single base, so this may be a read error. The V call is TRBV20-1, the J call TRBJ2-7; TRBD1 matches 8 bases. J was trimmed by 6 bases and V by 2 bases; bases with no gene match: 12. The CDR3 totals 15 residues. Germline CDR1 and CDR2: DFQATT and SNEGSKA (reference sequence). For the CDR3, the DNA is TGCAGTGCTAGATATAGGAGGACAGGGAGGACCGAGCAGTACTTC. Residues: CSARYRRTGRTEQYF.